The 5 T cell receptor beta chains below come from one sample, sequenced in a study of response to subunit inactivated influenza vaccine. TCRdb reprocessed the RT-PCR reads via MiXCR and lists one record per CDR3 protein. The data hold over 400,000 distinct CDR3 sequences, with around 9.9% observed a single time. The specimen was PBMCs from blood, collected roughly 45 days after vaccination. These receptors all come from a man aged 50-60 years who received an inactivated influenza vaccine.

This clonotype was recorded a few times. The rearrangement joins TRBV6-1 to TRBJ2-4; the D gene is possibly TRBD1 (5 bases). V was pared by 2 bases and J by 0 bases, with 11 bases between. The CDR3 contains 16 residues. Germline CDR1 and CDR2: MNHNS and SASEGT. The CDR3 nucleotides read TGTGCCAGCAGTGAAAGGGGAATCTTAGCCAAAAACATTCAGTACTTC. Its translation: CASSERGILAKNIQYF.

This clonotype has a count of ten or more. The chain joins TRBV6-5 to TRBJ1-2; D is perhaps TRBD1 (5 bases). V gave up 10 bases and J gave up 7 bases, with 16 bases separating them. CDR1 and CDR2 from the germline V gene are MNHEY and SVGAGI. The CDR3 runs 12 residues. CDR3 bases: TGTGCCACCTTGTCCGGGGGAGGTGGCTACACCTTC. It encodes CATLSGGGGYTF.

At least ten counts were recorded for this clonotype. The J gene is TRBJ2-5, the V gene TRBV5-5, with a tentative D call TRBD2 (7 bases). The CDR3 has 16 amino acids. CDR1 is SGHKS and CDR2 is YYEKEE in the germline V gene (reference sequence). Trimming removed 1 base from V and 2 bases from J, with 15 bases in between. DNA for the CDR3: TGTGCCAGCAGCTTGTCGAACGGGGGGCGTCAAGAGACCCAGTACTTC. This sequence encodes CASSLSNGGRQETQYF.

This clonotype has only a few counts. Written as DNA, the CDR3 is TGTGCCAGCAGTTACCTAGTAATGGGCTACGAGCAGTACTTC. Residues: CASSYLVMGYEQYF. V gene TRBV6-2 or TRBV6-3 combines with J gene TRBJ2-7; D gene unclear. Trimming left V 2 bases short and J 3 bases short, with 11 bases between. CDR1 MNHEY and CDR2 SVGEGT come from the germline V gene. The CDR3 contains 14 residues.

This clonotype was seen only a few times. This rearrangement joins TRBV6-1 to TRBJ2-7; D is perhaps TRBD1 (7 bases). Trimming removed 8 bases from V and 3 bases from J, with 23 bases in between. Germline lookup yields CDR1 MNHNS and CDR2 SASEGT. This CDR3 contains 16 residues. CDR3 nucleotide sequence: TGTGCCAGCTGCGGGGTCCTGGGCAGGGGGGACTACGAGCAGTACTTC. It is translated as CASCGVLGRGDYEQYF.